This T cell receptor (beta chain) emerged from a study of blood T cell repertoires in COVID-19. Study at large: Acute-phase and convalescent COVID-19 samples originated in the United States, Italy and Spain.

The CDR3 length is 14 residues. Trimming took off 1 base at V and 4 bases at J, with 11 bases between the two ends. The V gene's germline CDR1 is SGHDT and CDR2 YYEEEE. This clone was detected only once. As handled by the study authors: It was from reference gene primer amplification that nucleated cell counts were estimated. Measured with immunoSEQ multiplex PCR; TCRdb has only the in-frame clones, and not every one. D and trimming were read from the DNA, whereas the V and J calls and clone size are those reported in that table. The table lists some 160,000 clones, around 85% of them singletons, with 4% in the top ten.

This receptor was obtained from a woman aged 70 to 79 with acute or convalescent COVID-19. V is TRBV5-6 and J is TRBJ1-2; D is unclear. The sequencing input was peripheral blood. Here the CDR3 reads CASSLRVGGYGYTF. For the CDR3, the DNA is TGTGCCAGCAGCTTGCGGGTCGGCGGCTATGGCTACACCTTC.